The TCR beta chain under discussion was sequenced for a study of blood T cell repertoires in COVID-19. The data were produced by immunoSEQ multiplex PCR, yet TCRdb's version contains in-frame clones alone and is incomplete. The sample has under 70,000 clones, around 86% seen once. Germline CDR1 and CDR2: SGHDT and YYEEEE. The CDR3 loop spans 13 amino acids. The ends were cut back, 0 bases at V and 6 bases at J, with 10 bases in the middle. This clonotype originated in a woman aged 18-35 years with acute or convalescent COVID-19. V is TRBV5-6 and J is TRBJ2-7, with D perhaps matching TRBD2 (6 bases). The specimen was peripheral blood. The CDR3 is CASSLGRELEQYF. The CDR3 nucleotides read TGTGCCAGCAGCTTGGGACGGGAGCTCGAGCAGTACTTC.